Sequencing of this T cell receptor beta chain was carried out in a study of T cell responses to AZD1222 COVID-19 vaccine (dated by TCRdb to the early 2020s). Regarding the research as a whole: AZD1222 recipients whose second dose came at about 4 weeks and those whose second dose came at about 12 weeks were combined into one group, since spike-specific TCR depth and breadth did not differ between the two schedules. A total of just over 230 trial participants underwent TCR sequencing, of whom about 210 had received two doses of AZD1222 and about 26 had received two doses of the MenACWY control vaccine. Trial participants were enrolled into age subgroups of 18-55, 56-69 and 70-plus years, which contained roughly 150, 30 and 60 TCR-sequenced participants, respectively.

Paper-wide results and their limitations: Conclusions about previously exposed vaccinees are limited, since just six AZD1222 recipients were seropositive for SARS-CoV-2 at baseline. Reportedly, close to half of the unique spike-specific TCRs recognized epitopes lying outside the regions that are mutated in the B.1.351 and B.1.1.7 variants. A significant rise in spike-specific TCR breadth and depth was observed after two AZD1222 doses relative to day 0 and relative to MenACWY recipients. CD4 TCRs associated with the vaccine covered the entire spike protein, and the dominant responses were in regions 160-218 and 743-854. No day 14 peak-response samples were available, so repertoires were characterized only after the peak T cell response. The 56-69-year group was small, and its depth increase did not reach significance, likely because of low power. Participants were mostly white British and included more females than males, and it was suggested by the authors that clonal diversity may have been underestimated.

The CDR3 holds 14 amino acids from the cysteine to the phenylalanine. Only the CDR3 region is kept as DNA, spanning 42 bases read in frame from base 1. Trimming costs V 5 bases and J 1 base, and their ends lie 9 bases apart. Based on the germline V gene (reference sequence), the CDR1 and CDR2 sequences are LNHDA and SQIVND. The CDR3 regions of human TCRbeta chains were analyzed by immunosequencing. In the authors' own workflow: Repertoire TCRs were checked for matches against a reference library of SARS-CoV-2-specific TCRs that had been generated using the MIRA antigen-specificity platform. Breadth was defined as the fraction of unique TCRs that were SARS-CoV-2-associated, and depth was defined as the fraction of total T cells that were SARS-CoV-2-associated. Using the MIRA data, each spike-specific TCR was assigned both to the spike region to which the TCR was reactive and to a CD4 or CD8 class. Log10-transformed breadth and depth values were compared by one-way ANOVA with Sidak's multiple comparisons tests. The table was pulled from immuneACCESS by TCRdb, which kept in-frame rearrangements only. Such tables lose some clones; where checked, under half of the loss comes from unresolved V genes, and the rest has no known cause. V and J calls and clone size are copied from that table; D and trimming were computed from the DNA. The table for this sample lists about 120,000 clones; about 92% of them were counted only once. The top ten clones comprise just under 3% of the sample.

Remarks on this clone: Its antigen specificity is not known. Base qualities were left out, and no much larger clone turns up one base away.

The time point label of this sample denotes: baseline before first vaccination. Vaccinee samples came from UK trials COV001 and COV002, including a single-blind randomized controlled phase 2/3 trial of AZD1222 (ChAdOx1 nCoV-19) in healthy adults. Trial participant PBMC samples were collected at day 0 and day 28 after the second dose for TCRbeta chain sequencing. The sequence links TRBV19 to TRBJ2-1; D gene: possibly TRBD2, on 6 matching bases. The sequencing used peripheral blood, collected on day 0 of AZD1222 vaccination. This TCR came from an adult in good health. The DNA sequence reads TGTGCCAGTAGTTGGGGAGGATCCTACAATGAGCAGTTCTTC. Its translation is CASSWGGSYNEQFF.